This TCR beta chain was sequenced during a study of CD8+ T cells in alopecia areata. Broader study findings: Patients showed less clear TCR sequence sharing than mice, possibly partly because of HLA diversity. Compared with normal scalp, lesional scalp had higher clonality and more expanded CD8+ clones.

With regard to this clone: The antigen remains undetermined.

Collection of lesional scalp punch biopsies and peripheral blood was performed in alopecia areata patients. CDR3 size: 16 residues. Trimming left V 5 bases short and J 5 bases short, with 21 bases between. Extracted from the samples, RNA was reverse transcribed into cDNA to serve as the sequencing template. Profiling relied on immunoSEQ multiplex PCR, and the TCRdb table lists in-frame clones only, not all of them. The table records approximately 130,000 clones, about 46% of them present only once. The sequenced material came from NKG2D-low CD8+ T cells sorted from blood. The V gene is TRBV23-1, the J gene TRBJ2-5; perhaps TRBD2 as D (7 bases). TRBV23-1 is labeled an ORF, and its function is uncertain. The receptor comes from a human donor with alopecia areata. CDR3 amino acids: CASSGGGQVYTETQYF. CDR3 DNA: TGCGCCAGCAGTGGGGGGGGACAAGTTTATACGGAGACCCAGTACTTC.